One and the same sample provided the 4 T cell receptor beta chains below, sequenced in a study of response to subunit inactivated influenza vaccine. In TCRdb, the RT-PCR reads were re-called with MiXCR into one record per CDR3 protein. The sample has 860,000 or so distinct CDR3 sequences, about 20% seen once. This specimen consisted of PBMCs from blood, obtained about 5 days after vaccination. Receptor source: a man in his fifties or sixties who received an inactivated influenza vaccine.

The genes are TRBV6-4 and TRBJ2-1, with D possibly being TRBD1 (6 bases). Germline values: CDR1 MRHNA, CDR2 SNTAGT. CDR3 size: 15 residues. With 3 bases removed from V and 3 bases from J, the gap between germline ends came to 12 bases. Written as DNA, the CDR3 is TGTGCCAGCAGTGAACAGGGTATGGTCTACAATGAGCAGTTCTTC. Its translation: CASSEQGMVYNEQFF.

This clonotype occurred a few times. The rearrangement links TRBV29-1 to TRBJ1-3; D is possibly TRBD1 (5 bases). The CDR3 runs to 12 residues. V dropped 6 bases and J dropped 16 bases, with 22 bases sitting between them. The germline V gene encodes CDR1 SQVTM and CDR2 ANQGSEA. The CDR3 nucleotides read TGCAGCGTCGCTTATCAAATGGGGGAGTTGTATTTT. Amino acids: CSVAYQMGELYF.

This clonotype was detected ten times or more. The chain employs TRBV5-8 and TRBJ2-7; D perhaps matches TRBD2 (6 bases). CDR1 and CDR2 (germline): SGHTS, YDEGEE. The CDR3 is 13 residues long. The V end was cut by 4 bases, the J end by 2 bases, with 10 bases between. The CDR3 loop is CASSRGRTYEQYF. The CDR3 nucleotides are TGTGCCAGCAGCCGGGGGAGGACCTACGAGCAGTACTTC. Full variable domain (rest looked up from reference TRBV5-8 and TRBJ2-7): EAGVTQSPTHLIKTRGQQATLRCSPISGHTSVYWYQQALGLGLQFLLWYDEGEERNRGNFPPRFSGRQFPNYSSELNVNALELEDSALYLCASSRGRTYEQYFGPGTRLTVT.

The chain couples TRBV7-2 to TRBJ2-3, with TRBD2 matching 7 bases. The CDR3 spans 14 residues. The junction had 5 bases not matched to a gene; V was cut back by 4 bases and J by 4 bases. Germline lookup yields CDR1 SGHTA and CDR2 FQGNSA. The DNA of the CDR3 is TGTGCCAGCAGCTCTCCGGGACTATCAGATACGCAGTATTTT. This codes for CASSSPGLSDTQYF. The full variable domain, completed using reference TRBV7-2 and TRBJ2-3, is GAGVSQSPSNKVTEKGKDVELRCDPISGHTALYWYRQSLGQGLEFLIYFQGNSAPDKSGLPSDRFSAERTGGSVSTLTIQRTQQEDSAVYLCASSSPGLSDTQYFGPGTRLTVL.